The 17 T cell receptor beta chains reported below all come from one sample, sequenced in a study of CD8+ T cells in alopecia areata. Time point described: mouse skin 3 weeks after grafting. Once RNA had been extracted, it was reverse transcribed into cDNA to act as the sequencing template. The assay was immunoSEQ multiplex PCR, and TCRdb's table has in-frame clones only and misses some. The table records a few thousand clones without singletons, the ten largest covering approximately 9.8%. The sample was skin, taken at week 3. These receptors were taken from a C3H/HeJ mouse with alopecia areata. MHC haplotype here: H2-k.

This clone was observed at least ten times. The gene symbols are mouse symbols. The observed sequence ends 4 residues before the CDR3 terminus, with the missing tail filled in from the germline J gene. The chain links TRBV13-1 to TRBJ2-7, with 9 positions matching TRBD2. Trimming took 3 bases from V and 0 from J; bases not matched to a gene: 1. CDR1 is NSHNY and CDR2 is SYGAGN in the germline V gene. CDR3 size: 14 residues. This CDR3 is CASSGGGASYEQYF. The covered CDR3 bases are TGTGCCAGCAGTGGTGGGGGGGCCTCCTAT.

This clone counts as medium-sized. Gene names and germline refer to mouse. Sequencing ends 4 residues short of the CDR3 end; the germline J gene provides the rest. The chain couples TRBV1 to TRBJ2-3, with 7 bases matching TRBD1. The CDR3 sequence is 16 residues long. Germline assignment: CDR1 NSQYPW and CDR2 LRSPGD (reference sequence). V gave up 1 base and J gave up 0 bases; unmatched junction bases: 4. CDR3 bases read: TGCACCTGCAGTGCAGTCAGGGGGTCTAGTGCAGAA. Translated, it gives CTCSAVRGSSAE. The full CDR3 reads CTCSAVRGSSAETLYF. The full variable domain, with the rest looked up from reference TRBV1 and TRBJ2-3, is VTLLEQNPRWRLVPRGQAVNLRCILKNSQYPWMSWYQQDLQKQLQWLFTLRSPGDKEVKSLPGADYLATRVTDTELRLQVANMSQGRTLYCTCSAVRGSSAETLYFGSGTRLTVL.

In its sample, this clone was seen a few times. The gene names here belong to mouse. Different DNA sequences within this sample yield the same CDR3. The CDR3 sequence is CASGDAPGGQDTQYF. Partial CDR3 DNA: TGTGCCAGCGGTGATGCACCTGGGGGTCAAGAC. This chain connects TRBV13-2 to TRBJ2-5; 7 nucleotides agree with TRBD2. The CDR3 goes on 4 residues after the read ends, and that part is filled in from the germline J gene. The germline V gene encodes CDR1 NNHNN and CDR2 SYGAGS (reference sequence). The CDR3 covers 15 residues. The junction had 4 bases not matched to a gene; V was cut back by 0 bases and J by 3 bases.

There are many counts of this clone. Mouse gene names and germline throughout. Coverage ceases 4 residues before the CDR3 finishes, and the germline J gene fills in the end. The V gene is TRBV13-1, the J gene TRBJ2-3; D not resolved. The V gene's germline CDR1 is NSHNY and CDR2 SYGAGN. The germline V and J ends were trimmed by 5 bases and 0 bases, with 4 bases remaining between them. The CDR3 consists of 12 residues. CDR3 DNA, as far as it was read: TGTGCCAGCAGACTGAGTGCAGAA. Protein product: CASRLSAE. The full CDR3 protein reads CASRLSAETLYF.

A remark on this clone: Gene names denote mouse genes. The sequenced fragment ends 4 residues before the CDR3 boundary, so the rest is inferred from the germline J gene. The chain recombines TRBV13-2 with TRBJ2-3; the D is unclear. Deletions cut 3 bases from V and 0 bases from J, with 5 bases between. CDR3 length: 13 amino acids. Germline values: CDR1 NNHNN, CDR2 SYGAGS (reference sequence). CDR3 sequence reads: CASGVGSAETLYF. CDR3 DNA, as far as it was read: TGTGCCAGCGGTGTGGGTAGTGCAGAA.

This clone was observed at least ten times. The listed genes are named as in mouse. The CDR3 loop is CAWTAGLNQDTQYF. The CDR3 bases that were read are TGTGCCTGGACCGCAGGACTTAACCAAGAC. J is TRBJ2-5 and V is TRBV31, with D possibly being TRBD2 (5 bases). The read gets to within 4 residues of the CDR3 end, and the germline J gene fills in the rest. V gave up 4 bases and J gave up 0 bases, with 11 bases separating them. Germline V gives CDR1 GKSSPN, CDR2 SITVG. CDR3 length equals 14 residues.

This clone was picked up a small number of times. Gene names follow the mouse nomenclature. Coverage ceases 4 residues before the CDR3 finishes, and the germline J gene fills in the end. The genes are TRBV13-2 and TRBJ1-2; D possibly corresponds to TRBD1 (6 bases). The CDR3 is 15 residues long. V lost 3 bases, J lost 3 bases, and 15 bases lay in between. Germline values: CDR1 NNHNN, CDR2 SYGAGS (reference sequence). The sequenced part of the CDR3 DNA is TGTGCCAGCGGTGTGAGGGGGACGGGGGACTCC. Translation gives CASGVRGTGDS. The CDR3 in full is CASGVRGTGDSDYTF.

By share, this clone ranks as medium-sized. Any gene name here is a mouse gene name. The missing CDR3 end, 4 residues past where the read stops, is filled in from the germline J gene. J is TRBJ2-7 and V is TRBV13-1, with D tentatively TRBD1 (6 bases). Trimming cost V 9 bases and J 2 bases, with 12 bases left between them. The CDR3 runs 12 residues. Germline V gene sequence: CDR1 NSHNY, CDR2 SYGAGN. The CDR3 protein is CATPGQTYEQYF. The sequenced part of the CDR3 DNA is TGTGCCACTCCGGGACAAACCTAT.

This clone is medium-sized in the sample. Mouse gene names apply. Read data end 4 residues before the CDR3 end; the end is taken from the germline J gene. The V call is TRBV13-1, the J call TRBJ1-2; TRBD1 agrees at 8 bases. Germline CDR1 and CDR2: NSHNY and SYGAGN. CDR3 size: 13 residues. The V gene end was trimmed by 3 bases and the J gene end by 2 bases; junction bases not matched to a gene: 0. CDR3 amino acids: CASSGTGNSDYTF. The sequenced CDR3 bases are TGTGCCAGCAGTGGGACAGGGAACTCC.

This clone was recorded at least ten times. The gene symbols are mouse symbols. The read finishes 4 residues shy of the CDR3 end, and the germline J gene is used to complete it. The chain recombines TRBV5 with TRBJ2-5; 10 nucleotides align to TRBD2. The CDR3 is 13 residues long. Germline lookup yields CDR1 LGHNA and CDR2 YNLKQL (reference sequence). The ends lost 8 bases at V and 3 bases at J; junction bases unmatched: 2. The sequenced CDR3 bases are TGTGCCAGCTCGACTGGGGGGCAAGAC. It encodes CASSTGGQD. The CDR3 as a whole reads CASSTGGQDTQYF.

This clone is categorized as medium-sized. The germline and genes are mouse ones. The CDR3 goes on 4 residues after the read ends, and that part is filled in from the germline J gene. V and J are TRBV1 and TRBJ2-3; TRBD2 agrees at 10 bases. The CDR3 spans 17 residues. With 3 bases clipped from V and 1 base from J, the junction kept 7 bases outside the gene matches. CDR1 and CDR2 (germline): NSQYPW, LRSPGD (reference sequence). The CDR3 spells CTCSAPGGAMGAETLYF. CDR3 bases read: TGCACCTGCAGTGCTCCTGGGGGGGCGATGGGTGCAGAA.

This clone is large by share. Mouse names are used for the genes. The CDR3 end lies 4 residues beyond the end of the read and is filled in from the germline J gene. The V gene is TRBV19, the J gene TRBJ2-7, with TRBD2 matching 11 bases. CDR1 FNHDT and CDR2 SITEND come from the germline V gene (reference sequence). The CDR3 has 14 amino acids. The CDR3 region is CASSIRDWGYEQYF. Partial CDR3 DNA: TGTGCCAGCAGTATTCGGGACTGGGGGTAT.

This clone was observed at least ten times. The genes and germline here are from mouse. The sequence runs out 4 residues before the end of the CDR3; the remainder is reconstructed from the germline J gene. The gene calls are TRBV13-3 and TRBJ2-2, with D possibly TRBD2 on 5 matching bases. The CDR3 covers 15 residues. Looked up from germline, CDR1 is NNHDY and CDR2 is SYVADS. The ends were cut back, 6 bases at V and 0 bases at J, with 12 bases in the middle. The CDR3 reads CASTLGVANTGQLYF. The CDR3 bases that were read are TGTGCCAGCACCCTGGGAGTAGCAAACACCGGG.

The table lists this clone with many counts. The genes are named according to mouse. From the germline J gene comes the end of the CDR3, since the read stops 4 residues before it. V and J are TRBV13-3 and TRBJ2-7; a possible D gene is TRBD2 (6 bases). This CDR3 spans 15 amino acids. With 0 bases removed from V and 0 bases from J, the gap between germline ends came to 10 bases. Germline lookup yields CDR1 NNHDY and CDR2 SYVADS. The CDR3 sequence: CASSDVWGSSYEQYF. CDR3 bases read: TGTGCCAGCAGTGATGTGTGGGGGAGCTCCTAT.

Note on this clone: The gene names given are mouse names. The read comes to an end 3 residues before the CDR3 does, leaving the germline J gene to fill in the end. This chain links TRBV13-1 with TRBJ1-6; D might be TRBD1 (6 bases). TRBJ1-6 is designated an ORF whose function remains uncertain. The CDR3 is 15 amino acids. V lost 2 bases and J lost 5, with 11 bases in between. Germline assignment: CDR1 NSHNY and CDR2 SYGAGN. The part of the CDR3 DNA that was read is TGTGCCAGCAGTGAAACCGGGACAAATAATTCGCCC. It is translated as CASSETGTNNSP. The full CDR3 protein reads CASSETGTNNSPLYF.

There are many counts of this clone. Here the gene names and germline are mouse. Read coverage stops 4 residues before the CDR3 terminus; the germline J gene supplies the remainder. The J gene is TRBJ1-2, the V gene TRBV19; D perhaps matches TRBD1 (6 bases). Trimming pared 5 bases from V and 4 bases from J, leaving 18 bases between. There are 15 residues in the CDR3. Germline V gives CDR1 FNHDT, CDR2 SITEND (reference sequence). The CDR3 DNA, read in part, is TGTGCCAGCAGCCGGACAGAGGGCGCGGCCTCC. Translating it yields CASSRTEGAAS. The entire CDR3 is CASSRTEGAASDYTF.

This clone was seen a handful of times. Gene names are the mouse ones. The read is 4 residues too short to cover the CDR3 end, so that end is filled in from the germline J gene. This chain connects TRBV31 to TRBJ1-2; D unclear. The V and J ends lost 1 base and 1 base respectively, with 4 bases between them. The CDR3 consists of 12 residues. The germline CDR1 and CDR2 sequences are GKSSPN and SITVG. CDR3 protein: CAWSPRNSDYTF. The CDR3 DNA, read in part, is TGTGCCTGGAGTCCCAGAAACTCC.